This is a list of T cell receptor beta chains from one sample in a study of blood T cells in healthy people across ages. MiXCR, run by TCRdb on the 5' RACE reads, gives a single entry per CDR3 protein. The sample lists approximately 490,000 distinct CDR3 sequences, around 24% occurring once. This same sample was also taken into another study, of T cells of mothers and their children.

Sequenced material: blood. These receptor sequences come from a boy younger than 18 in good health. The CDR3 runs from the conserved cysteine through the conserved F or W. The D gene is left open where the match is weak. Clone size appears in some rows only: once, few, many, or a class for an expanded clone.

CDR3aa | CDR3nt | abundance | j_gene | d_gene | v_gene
CASSFSGEGETQYF | TGTGCCAGCAGCTTCTCGGGAGAGGGGGAGACCCAGTACTTC | NA | TRBJ2-5 | NA | TRBV3-1
CSVGDPTRLAAYNEQFF | TGCAGCGTTGGGGACCCTACAAGACTAGCGGCCTACAATGAGCAGTTCTTC | NA | TRBJ2-1 | TRBD2 | TRBV29-1
CASSQVRGTNEKLFF | TGCGCCAGCAGCCAAGTCAGGGGCACTAATGAAAAACTGTTTTTT | NA | TRBJ1-4 | NA | TRBV4-1
CASREQGPTDTQYF | TGTGCCAGCCGAGAACAGGGACCCACAGATACGCAGTATTTT | NA | TRBJ2-3 | NA | TRBV6-2/TRBV6-3
CSARGDREDYEQYF | TGCAGTGCTAGAGGGGACAGGGAGGACTACGAGCAGTACTTC | NA | TRBJ2-7 | TRBD1 | TRBV20-1
CASSLADKYEQYF | TGTGCCAGCAGCTTAGCGGACAAGTACGAGCAGTACTTC | few | TRBJ2-7 | NA | TRBV7-9
CATSDLQGNTGELFF | TGTGCCACCAGTGATCTACAGGGGAACACCGGGGAGCTGTTTTTT | NA | TRBJ2-2 | NA | TRBV24-1
CASSIADNIQYF | TGTGCCAGCAGCATAGCGGATAACATTCAGTACTTC | NA | TRBJ2-4 | NA | TRBV2
CSVEEGQGSGEQFF | TGCAGCGTTGAAGAAGGGCAGGGCTCGGGCGAGCAGTTCTTC | NA | TRBJ2-1 | NA | TRBV29-1
CASSYSSADSYEQYF | TGTGCCAGCAGTTACTCCTCGGCCGATTCCTACGAGCAGTACTTC | NA | TRBJ2-7 | NA | TRBV6-5
CAISEGWRGQGVAKNIQYF | TGTGCCATCAGTGAGGGGTGGAGGGGACAGGGGGTCGCCAAAAACATTCAGTACTTC | few | TRBJ2-4 | TRBD1 | TRBV10-3
CASSVYWGTGELFF | TGTGCCAGCAGTGTGTATTGGGGGACCGGGGAGCTGTTTTTT | few | TRBJ2-2 | NA | TRBV6-4